The rows below give T cell receptor beta chains drawn from one sample of a study of T cell responses to AZD1222 COVID-19 vaccine. Only in-frame clones appear in the TCRdb table, and some are missing; sequencing was by immunoSEQ multiplex PCR. The table has over 80,000 clones, approximately 90% seen once. The starting material was peripheral blood, obtained 28 days after the second AZD1222 dose. The receptors stem from an adult who received the AZD1222 COVID-19 vaccine. CDR3s include the opening cysteine and the closing phenylalanine or tryptophan. The D gene is left open where the match is weak. Size is omitted from some rows. Given values are once, few, many or a class for expanded clones.

j_call: TRBJ2-7
d_call: NA
clone_size: NA
v_call: TRBV20-1
cdr3_nt: TGCAGTGCTGCATCGGTCTACGAGCAGTACTTC
cdr3_aa: CSAASVYEQYF

j_call: TRBJ2-4
d_call: NA
clone_size: NA
v_call: TRBV28
cdr3_nt: TGTGCCAGCAGTTTATCAAACATTCAGTACTTC
cdr3_aa: CASSLSNIQYF

j_call: TRBJ1-5
d_call: TRBD1
clone_size: NA
v_call: TRBV27
cdr3_nt: TGTGCCAGCAAGGTGGCACAGGGGCCCAATCAGCCCCAGCATTTT
cdr3_aa: CASKVAQGPNQPQHF

j_call: TRBJ2-1
d_call: TRBD1
clone_size: NA
v_call: TRBV7-2
cdr3_nt: TGTGCCAGCAGCTTAGCGACAGGGGGTTACAATGAGCAGTTCTTC
cdr3_aa: CASSLATGGYNEQFF

j_call: TRBJ1-1
d_call: TRBD1
clone_size: NA
v_call: TRBV14
cdr3_nt: TGTGCCAGCAGCCAGAGGACAGGGGGGAACACTGAAGCTTTCTTT
cdr3_aa: CASSQRTGGNTEAFF

j_call: TRBJ1-5
d_call: NA
clone_size: NA
v_call: TRBV19
cdr3_nt: TGTGCCAGTAGTATACTAGGGGTTCAGCCCCAGCATTTT
cdr3_aa: CASSILGVQPQHF

j_call: TRBJ2-7
d_call: NA
clone_size: NA
v_call: TRBV23-1
cdr3_nt: TGCGCCAGCAGTCAATCGTCAGGGCACGGCCTCCTTACCTACGAGCAGTACTTC
cdr3_aa: CASSQSSGHGLLTYEQYF

j_call: TRBJ2-7
d_call: NA
clone_size: NA
v_call: TRBV7-6
cdr3_nt: TGTGCCAGCAGCTTATTGGCCGGGGGATTACGCGAGCAGTACTTC
cdr3_aa: CASSLLAGGLREQYF

j_call: TRBJ1-2
d_call: NA
clone_size: NA
v_call: TRBV10-1
cdr3_nt: TGCGCCAGCAGTGGACAGGCCCACTATGGCTACACCTTC
cdr3_aa: CASSGQAHYGYTF

j_call: TRBJ1-2
d_call: NA
clone_size: NA
v_call: TRBV7-9
cdr3_nt: TGTGCCAGCAGCATAACAGGGCAGGATGGCTACACCTTC
cdr3_aa: CASSITGQDGYTF

j_call: TRBJ2-3
d_call: TRBD1
clone_size: NA
v_call: TRBV18
cdr3_nt: TGTGCCAGCTCACGTTCAGGGGGAGATACGCAGTATTTT
cdr3_aa: CASSRSGGDTQYF

j_call: TRBJ1-3
d_call: TRBD1
clone_size: NA
v_call: TRBV6-5
cdr3_nt: TGTGCCAGCAGTCAAACAGGGACAGGTGGAAACACCATATATTTT
cdr3_aa: CASSQTGTGGNTIYF

j_call: TRBJ1-5
d_call: NA
clone_size: NA
v_call: TRBV6-5
cdr3_nt: TGTGCCACCAAGGGTCAGCCCCAGCATTTT
cdr3_aa: CATKGQPQHF

j_call: TRBJ1-3
d_call: NA
clone_size: NA
v_call: TRBV28
cdr3_nt: TGTGCCAGCACCCAGTACCCTGAGACAGTACAAACTAGAAACACCATATATTTT
cdr3_aa: CASTQYPETVQTRNTIYF

j_call: TRBJ2-3
d_call: TRBD2
clone_size: few
v_call: TRBV18
cdr3_nt: TGTGCCAGCTCACCAGTGACTAGCGGGAGCGATACGCAGTATTTT
cdr3_aa: CASSPVTSGSDTQYF

j_call: TRBJ2-7
d_call: NA
clone_size: NA
v_call: TRBV4-1
cdr3_nt: TGCGCCAGCAGCCAAGATCCAGGGTCCCCTCTAGGGAACGAGCAGTACTTC
cdr3_aa: CASSQDPGSPLGNEQYF

j_call: TRBJ2-7
d_call: TRBD2
clone_size: NA
v_call: TRBV5-4
cdr3_nt: TGTGCCAGCAGCTTAGGACTAGCGATCCACGAGCAGTACTTC
cdr3_aa: CASSLGLAIHEQYF

j_call: TRBJ2-1
d_call: NA
clone_size: NA
v_call: TRBV19
cdr3_nt: TGTGCCAGTAGAATGCAGGGACTCACCTACAATGAGCAGTTCTTC
cdr3_aa: CASRMQGLTYNEQFF

j_call: TRBJ1-2
d_call: NA
clone_size: NA
v_call: TRBV4-3
cdr3_nt: TGCGCCAGCAGCCAAGACAGGGCTCGTGGCTACACCTTC
cdr3_aa: CASSQDRARGYTF

j_call: TRBJ1-1
d_call: NA
clone_size: NA
v_call: TRBV28
cdr3_nt: TGTGCCAGCAGTTTATCCCGTCTCAAGAACACTGAAGCTTTCTTT
cdr3_aa: CASSLSRLKNTEAFF

j_call: TRBJ2-2
d_call: TRBD1
clone_size: NA
v_call: TRBV28
cdr3_nt: TGTGCCAGCAAGGTCAGGGGGTTTGACACCGGGGAGCTGTTTTTT
cdr3_aa: CASKVRGFDTGELFF

j_call: TRBJ1-3
d_call: TRBD1
clone_size: NA
v_call: TRBV18
cdr3_nt: TGTGCCAGCTCACCTAGGGGGCCCTCTGGAAACACCATATATTTT
cdr3_aa: CASSPRGPSGNTIYF